This passage covers 15 T cell receptor beta chains from one sample sequenced in a study of blood T cell repertoires in COVID-19. Repertoires were generated with immunoSEQ multiplex PCR, while TCRdb's copy carries only in-frame clones and drops some. The sample lists about 250,000 clones, 75% to 85% occurring once. The sequenced sample consisted of PBMCs or T cells enriched from blood (not recorded which). The receptors derive from a woman between 50 and 59 years old with acute COVID-19.

This clone occurred once. V is TRBV27 and J is TRBJ1-1; D is ambiguous. The CDR3 covers 13 residues. The ends were cut back, 3 bases at V and 4 bases at J, with 9 bases in the middle. Germline lookup yields CDR1 MNHEY and CDR2 SMNVEV (reference sequence). The CDR3 protein is CASSFGRGTEAFF. In DNA, the CDR3 is TGTGCCAGCAGTTTCGGGCGGGGCACTGAAGCTTTCTTT.

The V call is TRBV5-1, the J call TRBJ2-1, with TRBD2 identical over 9 bases. Germline-derived CDR1 and CDR2 are SGHRS and YFSETQ. Trimming cost V 3 bases and J 2 bases; bases outside gene matches: 6. The CDR3 loop spans 16 amino acids. The CDR3 nucleotides read TGCGCCAGCAGCTCCTTAGCGGGGGCTACCTACAATGAGCAGTTCTTC. Translated: CASSSLAGATYNEQFF.

The gene calls are TRBV4-1 and TRBJ1-2; D call uncertain. V lost 3 bases to trimming and J lost 4 bases, with 9 bases between them. The CDR3 is made up of 13 amino acids. The V gene's germline CDR1 is MGHRA and CDR2 YSYEKL. This chain's CDR3 is CASSQEGSYGYTF. The CDR3 DNA reads TGCGCCAGCAGCCAGGAGGGATCCTATGGCTACACCTTC.

This clone is a singleton in its sample. The chain uses TRBV18 and TRBJ1-3; D remains unclear. Germline lookup yields CDR1 KGHSH and CDR2 LQKENI. V shed 0 bases and J shed 8 bases, with 5 bases lying between them. The CDR3 runs to 12 residues. The CDR3: CASSPPGDTIYF. CDR3 sequence (DNA): TGTGCCAGCTCACCACCCGGGGACACCATATATTTT.

This chain connects TRBV2 to TRBJ1-1; a possible D gene is TRBD1 (6 bases). V shed 5 bases and J shed 10 bases, with 17 bases lying between them. This CDR3 comprises 13 residues. Looked up from germline, CDR1 is SNHLY and CDR2 is FYNNEI. This chain's CDR3 is CASSQEGRGRAFF. The DNA of the CDR3 is TGTGCCAGCAGTCAAGAAGGGCGGGGGCGAGCTTTCTTT.

The V and J genes are TRBV29-1 and TRBJ2-2; D remains ambiguous. The germline V gene encodes CDR1 SQVTM and CDR2 ANQGSEA. V lost 6 bases and J lost 1, with 6 bases in between. The CDR3 has 12 amino acids. CDR3 amino acids: CSVTRNTGELFF. CDR3 in DNA: TGCAGCGTGACAAGGAACACCGGGGAGCTGTTTTTT.

The chain uses TRBV2 and TRBJ1-1; D remains unclear. The CDR3 contains 14 residues. Trimming took 10 bases from V and 2 from J, leaving 17 bases between them. The V gene's germline CDR1 is SNHLY and CDR2 FYNNEI. CDR3 in DNA: TGTGCCACCAAGCATGAGGAAGGAAACACTGAAGCTTTCTTT. Amino acid sequence: CATKHEEGNTEAFF.

CDR3 in DNA: TGTGCCAGCAGTGAGGTCGGTCCTAGTGGCGGGGAGCTGTTTTTT. Encoded protein: CASSEVGPSGGELFF. The chain has TRBV2 and TRBJ2-2; unclear D gene. CDR1 SNHLY and CDR2 FYNNEI come from the germline V gene. V lost 3 bases to trimming and J lost 7 bases, with 15 bases between them. CDR3 length equals 15 residues.

This clone was detected only once. This chain links TRBV29-1 with TRBJ2-7; 7 bases match TRBD1. CDR1 and CDR2 from the germline V gene are SQVTM and ANQGSEA. Trimming cost V 6 bases and J 5 bases; bases outside gene matches: 7. The length of the CDR3 is 12 residues. CDR3 in amino acids: CSVVTGSHEQYF. The CDR3 nucleotides are TGCAGCGTGGTGACAGGGAGCCACGAGCAGTACTTC.

The CDR3 here is CASSPTGSISGNTIYF. The DNA of the CDR3 is TGTGCCAGCTCACCTACAGGTTCTATCTCTGGAAACACCATATATTTT. The chain employs TRBV18 and TRBJ1-3; possibly TRBD1 for D (5 bases). This CDR3 contains 16 residues. Per the germline V gene, CDR1 is KGHSH and CDR2 is LQKENI. Between the trimmed V and J ends, which lost 3 bases and 0 bases, there was a span of 12 bases.

The V call is TRBV6-2 or TRBV6-3, the J call TRBJ1-5, with 8 bases matching TRBD1. CDR1 is MNHEY, CDR2 SVGEGT, per germline. V was clipped by 0 bases and J by 2 bases; unmatched bases: 6. The CDR3 sequence is 17 residues long. CDR3 bases: TGTGCCAGCAGTTACTCCTTACAGGGGGGCGGCAATCAGCCCCAGCATTTT. As protein: CASSYSLQGGGNQPQHF.

In the case of this clone: One end of the junction does not line up with germline, which may come from a read error. The V gene is TRBV12-3 or TRBV12-4, the J gene TRBJ1-2, with D unresolved. This CDR3 region has 9 residues. CDR3 nucleotides: TGTGCCAGCAGTCCCGGACGGGGCTTC. This codes for CASSPGRGF.

CDR3 sequence: CSVYSARDRDYGYTF. CDR3 sequence (DNA): TGCAGCGTTTATTCAGCCCGGGACAGGGACTATGGCTACACCTTC. The rearrangement joins TRBV29-1 to TRBJ1-2; TRBD1 matches at 9 bases. After removal of 5 bases from V and 3 bases from J, the junction contained 10 bases not matched to a gene. CDR3 length: 15 amino acids. Germline CDR1 is SQVTM and CDR2 is ANQGSEA. Drawing the rest from reference TRBV29-1 and TRBJ1-2, the complete variable domain is SAVISQKPSRDICQRGTSLTIQCQVDSQVTMMFWYRQQPGQSLTLIATANQGSEATYESGFVIDKFPISRPNLTFSTLTVSNMSPEDSSIYLCSVYSARDRDYGYTFGSGTRLTVV.

The chain is built from TRBV6-5 and TRBJ1-2; 8 positions match TRBD1. J was trimmed by 7 bases and V by 6 bases; bases with no gene match: 4. The CDR3 runs to 12 residues. Per the germline V gene, CDR1 is MNHEY and CDR2 is SVGAGI. CDR3 DNA sequence: TGTGCCAGCAGACAGGGGGAGGGTGGCTACACCTTC. As protein: CASRQGEGGYTF.

This clone occurred a few times. The chain uses TRBV4-3 and TRBJ2-7; 11 bases agree with TRBD2. The germline V gene encodes CDR1 LGHNA and CDR2 YSLEER. J was trimmed by 6 bases and V by 3 bases; bases with no gene match: 10. The CDR3 length is 16 residues. The CDR3 coding sequence is TGCGCCAGCAGCCACCCCACTAGCGGGGGTTCCCCCGAGCAGTACTTC. This encodes CASSHPTSGGSPEQYF.